A single sample gave rise to the 22 T cell receptor beta chains below, sequenced in a study of blood T cell repertoires in COVID-19. The table came from immunoSEQ multiplex PCR; TCRdb's copy has only in-frame clones and leaves some out. Among around 200,000 clones listed, over 80% were seen once. Input material: PBMCs or T cells enriched from blood (not recorded which). Source of these receptors: a man between 18 and 29 years old with acute COVID-19.

The chain combines TRBV2 with TRBJ1-2; tentative D call: TRBD1 (6 bases). The CDR3 loop spans 12 amino acids. CDR1 and CDR2 (germline): SNHLY, FYNNEI. The V end lost 11 bases, the J end lost 3 bases, and 13 bases lay between the germline ends. DNA of the CDR3: TGTGCCGCGCTAGGGGGTGACTATGGCTACACCTTC. This sequence encodes CAALGGDYGYTF.

The CDR3 sequence is CASDPGTHQPQHF. The CDR3 DNA sequence: TGTGCCAGTGATCCCGGGACACATCAGCCCCAGCATTTT. The rearrangement links TRBV19 to TRBJ1-5, with D perhaps matching TRBD1 (6 bases). The germline V gene encodes CDR1 LNHDA and CDR2 SQIVND (reference sequence). The CDR3 is 13 residues long. The ends were cut back, 8 bases at V and 5 bases at J, with 13 bases in the middle.

V is TRBV28 and J is TRBJ1-3, with TRBD1 as a possible D gene (6 bases). Germline-derived CDR1 and CDR2 are MDHEN and SYDVKM. The CDR3 is 14 residues long. Trimming shortened V by 4 bases and J by 4 bases, and 11 bases separated the two germline ends. The CDR3 DNA sequence: TGTGCCAGCAGTTCTCAGGGGTACGGAAACACCATATATTTT. This codes for CASSSQGYGNTIYF.

Only a few counts were recorded for this clone. The chain recombines TRBV28 with TRBJ1-6; 7 bases fit TRBD1. Germline V gene lookup returns CDR1 MDHEN and CDR2 SYDVKM. J gave up 0 bases and V 5 bases, and 10 bases lay outside the gene matches. The CDR3 loop spans 18 amino acids. The CDR3 spells CASSRLGTVSSYNSPLHF. The DNA for the CDR3 is TGTGCCAGCAGTCGTTTAGGGACAGTGAGCTCCTATAATTCACCCCTCCACTTT.

The chain employs TRBV9 and TRBJ2-3; D might be TRBD1 (6 bases). This CDR3 spans 15 amino acids. The germline gives CDR1 SGDLS, CDR2 YYNGEE. The germline V and J ends were trimmed by 0 bases and 2 bases, with 10 bases remaining between them. CDR3 amino acids: CASSVDRALTDTQYF. As DNA, the CDR3 is TGTGCCAGCAGCGTAGACAGGGCTCTCACAGATACGCAGTATTTT.

The V gene is TRBV28, the J gene TRBJ2-4; TRBD1 matches 8 bases. Germline CDR1 MDHEN, CDR2 SYDVKM. V was clipped by 6 bases and J by 1 base; unmatched bases: 8. The CDR3 length is 16 residues. This CDR3 is CASSSRQGRAKNIQYF. The CDR3 coding sequence is TGTGCCAGCAGCTCTAGACAGGGGAGGGCCAAAAACATTCAGTACTTC.

The gene calls are TRBV19 and TRBJ2-2; 10 positions match TRBD1. V shed 4 bases and J 7 bases; nucleotides not matched to a gene: 9. The germline CDR1 and CDR2 sequences are LNHDA and SQIVND (reference sequence). This CDR3 comprises 16 residues. CDR3 nucleotide sequence: TGTGCCAGTAGTACTACCGGGACAGGGGTCGGCGGGGAGCTGTTTTTT. Residues: CASSTTGTGVGGELFF. Full variable domain (missing parts from reference TRBV19 and TRBJ2-2): DGGITQSPKYLFRKEGQNVTLSCEQNLNHDAMYWYRQDPGQGLRLIYYSQIVNDFQKGDIAEGYSVSREKKESFPLTVTSAQKNPTAFYLCASSTTGTGVGGELFFGEGSRLTVL.

This sequence joins TRBV5-4 and TRBJ2-6; a possible D gene is TRBD2 (6 bases). CDR3 size: 17 residues. The V end was cut by 2 bases, the J end by 0 bases, with 12 bases between. Germline V lookup: CDR1 SGHNT, CDR2 YYREEE (reference sequence). CDR3 amino acids: CASSFQGLDSGANVLTF. DNA for the CDR3: TGTGCCAGCAGCTTTCAGGGACTTGACTCTGGGGCCAACGTCCTGACTTTC.

The rearrangement links TRBV7-3 to TRBJ2-1; D perhaps matches TRBD2 (6 bases). This CDR3 has 13 residues. The ends were cut back, 7 bases at V and 9 bases at J, with 16 bases in the middle. Germline CDR1 is SGHTA and CDR2 is FQGTGA. Written as DNA, the CDR3 is TGTGCCAGCAAATCACCCGGGAGCGGTGAGCAGTTCTTC. Residues: CASKSPGSGEQFF.

The chain employs TRBV25-1 and TRBJ2-7; 8 nucleotides align to TRBD2. There are 15 residues in the CDR3. J gave up 0 bases and V 2 bases, and 3 bases lay outside the gene matches. Looked up from germline, CDR1 is MGHDK and CDR2 is SYGVNS. CDR3: CASSEGGLASYEQYF. CDR3 in DNA: TGTGCCAGCAGTGAAGGAGGACTAGCCTCCTACGAGCAGTACTTC.

The chain joins TRBV4-3 to TRBJ2-2; no reliable D call. V was cut by 0 bases and J by 0 bases, with 8 bases left in between. Germline CDR1 is LGHNA and CDR2 is YSLEER. CDR3 length equals 16 residues. The CDR3 loop is CASSQDYTANTGELFF. In nucleotides, the CDR3 is TGCGCCAGCAGCCAAGATTACACCGCGAACACCGGGGAGCTGTTTTTT.

This chain uses TRBV7-8 with TRBJ2-5, with 15 bases matching TRBD2. CDR3 length: 17 residues. The trim removed 4 bases at V and 5 bases at J, leaving 8 bases unmatched. The germline CDR1 and CDR2 sequences are SGHVS and FQNEAQ. The CDR3 sequence is CASSSTGTSGRLETQYF. The CDR3 region has the DNA TGTGCCAGCAGCTCCACCGGGACTAGCGGGAGGTTGGAGACCCAGTACTTC. Combining the CDR3 with reference TRBV7-8 and TRBJ2-5 gives the whole variable domain GAGVSQSPRYKVAKRGQDVALRCDPISGHVSLFWYQQALGQGPEFLTYFQNEAQLDKSGLPSDRFFAERPEGSVSTLKIQRTQQEDSAVYLCASSSTGTSGRLETQYFGPGTRLLVL.

V is TRBV6-6 and J is TRBJ2-3, with D perhaps TRBD1 (6 bases). This CDR3 comprises 16 residues. The ends were cut back, 0 bases at V and 5 bases at J, with 15 bases in the middle. In germline, CDR1 is MNHNY, CDR2 SVGAGI (reference sequence). This chain's CDR3 is CASSYSVRGEGDTQYF. The CDR3 DNA reads as TGTGCCAGCAGTTACTCGGTCAGGGGCGAAGGAGATACGCAGTATTTT.

This clone has a single count. The chain recombines TRBV28 with TRBJ1-3; 7 positions agree with TRBD1. Germline trimming cut 5 bases from V and 6 bases from J; bases unmatched to any gene: 7. Germline assignment: CDR1 MDHEN and CDR2 SYDVKM. The CDR3 contains 14 residues. In DNA, the CDR3 is TGTGCCAGCAGTCCGCCCAGGGGGTCAAACACCATATATTTT. Encoded protein: CASSPPRGSNTIYF. Complete variable domain (other parts from reference TRBV28 and TRBJ1-3): DVKVTQSSRYLVKRTGEKVFLECVQDMDHENMFWYRQDPGLGLRLIYFSYDVKMKEKGDIPEGYSVSREKKERFSLILESASTNQTSMYLCASSPPRGSNTIYFGEGSWLTVV.

The chain couples TRBV28 to TRBJ2-3; 8 nucleotides align to TRBD1. The CDR3 has 17 amino acids. Germline V CDR1 and CDR2: MDHEN, SYDVKM. The V and J ends lost 7 bases and 2 bases, in that order; junction bases with no gene match: 14. CDR3 protein: CASTQLAGGQYTDTQYF. CDR3 in DNA: TGTGCCAGCACCCAACTCGCAGGGGGCCAGTACACAGATACGCAGTATTTT.

The chain employs TRBV6-2 or TRBV6-3 and TRBJ2-7; 13 bases agree with TRBD2. J gave up 3 bases and V 2 bases, and 4 bases lay outside the gene matches. This CDR3 contains 16 residues. Germline CDR1 and CDR2: MNHEY and SVGEGT. In nucleotides, the CDR3 is TGTGCCAGCAGTTACCTGGGACTAGCGGGATTCTACGAGCAGTACTTC. It yields the protein CASSYLGLAGFYEQYF.

The V gene is TRBV4-3, the J gene TRBJ2-2; D gene unclear. The germline V gene has CDR1 LGHNA and CDR2 YSLEER. V was cut by 0 bases and J by 2 bases, with 13 bases left in between. This CDR3 contains 17 residues. The CDR3 sequence: CASSQDPFGGNTGELFF. CDR3 bases: TGCGCCAGCAGCCAAGACCCCTTTGGCGGAAACACCGGGGAGCTGTTTTTT.

The chain recombines TRBV27 with TRBJ2-1; possible D gene TRBD2, 5 bases. The V end was cut by 0 bases, the J end by 6 bases, with 9 bases between. The germline V gene encodes CDR1 MNHEY and CDR2 SMNVEV (reference sequence). This CDR3 has 14 amino acids. In DNA form, the CDR3 reads TGTGCCAGCAGTTTATCTTTCCGGGGCAATGAGCAGTTCTTC. The encoded protein is CASSLSFRGNEQFF.

J is TRBJ2-5 and V is TRBV15, with 16 bases lining up with TRBD2. Germline-derived CDR1 and CDR2 are LNHNV and YYDKDF (reference sequence). The CDR3 runs 16 residues. V shed 4 bases and J 7 bases; nucleotides not matched to a gene: 6. The CDR3 region is CATSKDGTSGRGTQYF. DNA of the CDR3: TGTGCCACCAGCAAGGATGGGACTAGCGGGAGGGGGACCCAGTACTTC.

The chain recombines TRBV7-6 with TRBJ2-1, with 7 bases aligning to TRBD2. V was clipped by 2 bases and J by 5 bases; unmatched bases: 9. From germline, CDR1 is SGHVS and CDR2 FNYEAQ. The CDR3 contains 16 residues. The CDR3: CASSLLWAGVDNEQFF. The CDR3 nucleotides read TGTGCCAGCAGCTTACTGTGGGCGGGGGTCGACAATGAGCAGTTCTTC.

The rearrangement uses TRBV4-3 and TRBJ2-3; tentative D call: TRBD1 (5 bases). Germline V gene sequence: CDR1 LGHNA, CDR2 YSLEER. This CDR3 comprises 17 residues. V gave up 0 bases and J gave up 3 bases, with 16 bases separating them. For the CDR3, the DNA is TGCGCCAGCAGCCAAGATGAGATAGGGGCTGGTACAGATACGCAGTATTTT. It specifies CASSQDEIGAGTDTQYF.

This chain links TRBV7-9 with TRBJ2-5, with D possibly matching TRBD1 (5 bases). The germline V and J ends were trimmed by 2 bases and 1 base, with 8 bases remaining between them. The CDR3 runs to 14 residues. Germline CDR1 is SEHNR and CDR2 is FQNEAQ (reference sequence). CDR3 nucleotides: TGTGCCAGCAGCTTACAGGGATTCCAAGAGACCCAGTACTTC. This translates into CASSLQGFQETQYF.